This T cell receptor (beta chain) was obtained from a study of CD8+ T cells in alopecia areata. Lesional scalp punch biopsies and peripheral blood came from alopecia areata patients. Overall study findings and caveats: Clonality was higher in lesional than normal scalp, especially in alopecia totalis/universalis. Sharing of TCRs across patients appeared less clear than in mice, possibly for HLA-related reasons.

In regard to this clone: Its matching antigen is unknown.

V dropped 4 bases and J dropped 1; count of bases not matched to a gene: 2. The CDR3 covers 14 residues. From germline, CDR1 is SGHVS and CDR2 FQNEAQ. RNA extraction was followed by reverse transcription into cDNA, which acted as the sequencing template. Produced via immunoSEQ multiplex PCR; TCRdb's table is partial and in-frame only. The sample consists of fewer than 40,000 clones, less than 65% of them appearing once. The receptor comes from a human donor with alopecia areata. The chain is built from TRBV7-8 and TRBJ2-3; the match to TRBD2 covers 7 bases. The material sequenced was NKG2D-high CD8+ T cells sorted from blood. The CDR3 protein is CASSSAGGTDTQYF. The DNA of the CDR3 is TGTGCCAGCAGCTCGGCGGGAGGCACAGATACGCAGTATTTT.